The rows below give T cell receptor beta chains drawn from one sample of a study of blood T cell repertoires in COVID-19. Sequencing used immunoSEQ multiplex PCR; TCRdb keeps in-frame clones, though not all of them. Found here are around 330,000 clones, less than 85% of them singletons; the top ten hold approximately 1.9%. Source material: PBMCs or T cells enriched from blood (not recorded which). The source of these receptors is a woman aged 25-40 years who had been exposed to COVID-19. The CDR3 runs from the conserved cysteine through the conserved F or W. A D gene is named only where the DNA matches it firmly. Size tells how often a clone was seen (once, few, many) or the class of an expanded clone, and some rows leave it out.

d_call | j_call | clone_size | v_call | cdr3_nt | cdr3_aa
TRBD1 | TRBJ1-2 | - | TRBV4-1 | TGCGCCAGCAGCCAGCCGACAGGGGGAGCCTATGGCTACACCTTC | CASSQPTGGAYGYTF
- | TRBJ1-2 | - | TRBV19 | TGTGCCAGTAGTACCGCCGCGTCAGGGCTCTATGGCTACACCTTC | CASSTAASGLYGYTF
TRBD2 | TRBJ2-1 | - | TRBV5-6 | TGTGCCAGCAGCTGGGGGACTAGCGGGCCTTTCAATGAGCAGTTCTTC | CASSWGTSGPFNEQFF
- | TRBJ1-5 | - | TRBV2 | TGTGCCACCAGAGGGGAAAGCAATCAGCCCCAGCATTTT | CATRGESNQPQHF
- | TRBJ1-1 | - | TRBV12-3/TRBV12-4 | TGTGCCAGCAGTTTAGTAGACACAGGGTTGGCTTTCTTT | CASSLVDTGLAFF
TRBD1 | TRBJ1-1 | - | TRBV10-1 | TGCGCCAGCAGGGACACGGGACAGGGAGTCACTGAAGCTTTCTTT | CASRDTGQGVTEAFF
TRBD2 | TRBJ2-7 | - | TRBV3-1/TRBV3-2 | TGTGCCAGCAGCCCTCGGGAGGGCTACGAGCAGTACTTC | CASSPREGYEQYF
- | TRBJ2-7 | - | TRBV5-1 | TGCGCCAGCAGCTTGGTCGGGGTTTACGAGCAGTACTTC | CASSLVGVYEQYF
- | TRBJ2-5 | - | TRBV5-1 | TGCGCCAGCAGCCTGGGGTGGACAGACCCTCAAGAGACCCAGTACTTC | CASSLGWTDPQETQYF
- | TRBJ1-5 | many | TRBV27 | TGTGCCAGCAGTTTTTTATCGACAGGCCACAATCAGCCCCAGCATTTT | CASSFLSTGHNQPQHF
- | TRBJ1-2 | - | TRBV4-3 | TGCGCCAGCAGCCAAGATCTAAGACAAGCTAACTATGGCTACACCTTC | CASSQDLRQANYGYTF
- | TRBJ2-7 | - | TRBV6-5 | TGTGCCAGCAGTCCTCTAACCTACGAGCAGTACTTC | CASSPLTYEQYF
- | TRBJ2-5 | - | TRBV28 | TGTGCCAGCATGGTCGGGGGTGGGGAGACCCAGTACTTC | CASMVGGGETQYF
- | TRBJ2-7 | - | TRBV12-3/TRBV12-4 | TGTGCCAGCAGTTTAGAAGGACAGAGGCAGTACTTC | CASSLEGQRQYF
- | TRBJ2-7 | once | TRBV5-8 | TGTGCCAGCAGCTTGTTGACAGAAAATTACGAGCAGTACTTC | CASSLLTENYEQYF
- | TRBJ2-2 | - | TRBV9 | TGTGCCAGCAGCAATGCCGGGACTTTTCAAACCGGGGAGCTGTTTTTT | CASSNAGTFQTGELFF
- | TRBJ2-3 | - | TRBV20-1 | TGCAGTGCCGGAGGCACAGATACGCAGTATTTT | CSAGGTDTQYF
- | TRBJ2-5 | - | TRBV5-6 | TGTGCCAGCAGCGAACCGAACAAAGAGACCCAGTACTTC | CASSEPNKETQYF
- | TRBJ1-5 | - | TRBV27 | TGTGCGAGCAGGGAAGGACAGAGCAATCAGCCCCAGCATTTT | CASREGQSNQPQHF
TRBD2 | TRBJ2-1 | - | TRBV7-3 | TGTGCCAGCAGCGTTGGGAGGGGCAATGAGCAGTTCTTC | CASSVGRGNEQFF
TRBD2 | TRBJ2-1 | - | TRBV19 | TGTGCCAGTAGCCGAGGACTAGCGGGTAACAATGAGCAGTTCTTC | CASSRGLAGNNEQFF
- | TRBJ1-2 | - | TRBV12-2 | TGTGCAAGTCGCTTCGGGGAACACTATGGCTACACCTTC | CASRFGEHYGYTF
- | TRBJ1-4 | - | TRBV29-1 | TGCAGCGCCTATTCTAATGAAAAACTGTTTTTT | CSAYSNEKLFF
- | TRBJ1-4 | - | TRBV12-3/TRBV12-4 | TGTGCCAGTAAGGGGTCAACTAATGAAAAACTGTTTTTT | CASKGSTNEKLFF
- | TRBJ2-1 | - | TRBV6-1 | TGTGCCAGCAGTGAATACGGGTTCAATGAGCAGTTCTTC | CASSEYGFNEQFF
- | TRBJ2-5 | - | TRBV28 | TGTGCCAGCACCACAGCCCCGCGACAGGGGAGGGAAGAGACCCAGTACTTC | CASTTAPRQGREETQYF
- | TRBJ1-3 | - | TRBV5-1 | TGCGCCAGCAGCCGCGAGGGGTCCAGGGGAGTATCTGGAAACACCATATATTTT | CASSREGSRGVSGNTIYF
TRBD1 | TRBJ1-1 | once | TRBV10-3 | TGTGCCATCAGCACGGGACAGTTAAACACTGAAGCTTTCTTT | CAISTGQLNTEAFF
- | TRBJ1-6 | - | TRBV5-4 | TGTGCCAGCAGCTTGGATCAAGGGAAGGGGTCACCCCTCCACTTT | CASSLDQGKGSPLHF
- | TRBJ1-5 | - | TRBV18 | TGTGCCAGCTCACCACCGTCCAGGGGAAGCAATCAGCCCCAGCATTTT | CASSPPSRGSNQPQHF
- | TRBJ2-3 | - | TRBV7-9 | TGTGTCTCGCAGGGGGGAACAGATACGCAGTATTTT | CVSQGGTDTQYF
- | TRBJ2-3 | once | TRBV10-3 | TGTGCCATCAGTCAGCCAGGACAGGGAGGGAAAGATACGCAGTATTTT | CAISQPGQGGKDTQYF
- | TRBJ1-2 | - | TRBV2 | TGTGCCAGCAGTGAAGATGAGGGTACTTTTTATGGCTACACCTTC | CASSEDEGTFYGYTF
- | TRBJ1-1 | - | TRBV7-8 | TGTGCCAGCAGCTTACAGGGGTGGGGCACTGAAGCTTTCTTT | CASSLQGWGTEAFF
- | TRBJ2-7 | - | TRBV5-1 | TGCGCCAGCAGCTTGGTGCCAGGGAAGGACGAGCAGTACTTC | CASSLVPGKDEQYF
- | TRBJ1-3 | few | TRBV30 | TGTGCCTGGAGTGTACAGGGTTTGGCTGGAAACACCATATATTTT | CAWSVQGLAGNTIYF
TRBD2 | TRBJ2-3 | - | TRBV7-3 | TGTGCCAGCAGCGACGGACTAGCGGGAGCAGATACGCAGTATTTT | CASSDGLAGADTQYF
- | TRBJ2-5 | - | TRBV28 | TGTGCCAGCAGCGGACTCAAGAAAACTGAGGGGACCCAGTACTTC | CASSGLKKTEGTQYF
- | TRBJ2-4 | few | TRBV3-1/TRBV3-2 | TGTGCCAGCAGTTTCCACCGGGACTCATTAGCCAAAAACATTCAGTACTTC | CASSFHRDSLAKNIQYF
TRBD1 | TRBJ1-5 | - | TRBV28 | TGTGCCAGCAGTTTTGGACAGGGAGTCCAGCCCCAGCATTTT | CASSFGQGVQPQHF
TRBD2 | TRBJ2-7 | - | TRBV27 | TGTGCCAGCAGAACGACTAGCGGGGGGGCCGGCGAGCAGTACTTC | CASRTTSGGAGEQYF
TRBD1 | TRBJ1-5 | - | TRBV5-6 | TGTGCCAGCAGCTCCGGACAGGGGGCGGATAAGGGCAATCAGCCCCAGCATTTT | CASSSGQGADKGNQPQHF
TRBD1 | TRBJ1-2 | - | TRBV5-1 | TGCGCCAGCAGCCCCGGACAGGGTTCCTACTATGGCTACACCTTC | CASSPGQGSYYGYTF
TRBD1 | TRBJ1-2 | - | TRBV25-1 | TGTGCCAGCAGTACAGGGGTCTATGGCTACACCTTC | CASSTGVYGYTF
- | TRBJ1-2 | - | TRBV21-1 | TGTGCCAGCAGCAAAGCAGGGGGCAGAGAGGGCTACACCTTC | CASSKAGGREGYTF
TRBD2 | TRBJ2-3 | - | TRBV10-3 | TGTGCCATCAGTGTGGCTAGCGGGGAAACAGATACGCAGTATTTT | CAISVASGETDTQYF
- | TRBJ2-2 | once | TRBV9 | TGTGCCAGCAGCGTTACGGGGGACAGTCGGACTCTTTCCGGGGAGCTGTTTTTT | CASSVTGDSRTLSGELFF
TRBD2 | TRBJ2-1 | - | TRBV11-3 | TGTGCCAGCAGCTTAGTAGCGGGGGGGCGGAATGAGCAGTTCTTC | CASSLVAGGRNEQFF
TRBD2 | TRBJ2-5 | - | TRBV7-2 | TGTGCCAGCAGCCCCCGCGTTAGCGGGGGCCAAGAGACCCAGTACTTC | CASSPRVSGGQETQYF
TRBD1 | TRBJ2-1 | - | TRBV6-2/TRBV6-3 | TGTGCCAGCAGCGTGGGGACAGGGTCCTACAATGAGCAGTTCTTC | CASSVGTGSYNEQFF
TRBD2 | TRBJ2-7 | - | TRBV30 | TGTGCCTGGAGTGTAGCGGGGGGCACGGAGCAGTACTTC | CAWSVAGGTEQYF
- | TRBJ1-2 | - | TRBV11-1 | TGTGCCAGCAGCTTAAGCTCCTTAAATGGCTACACCTTC | CASSLSSLNGYTF
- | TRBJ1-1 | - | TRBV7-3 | TGTGCCAGCAGCTTAAATTCCCCAGCGATGAACACTGAAGCTTTCTTT | CASSLNSPAMNTEAFF